Each of the 21 T cell receptor beta chains below was sequenced from the same sample in a study of OX40 agonist ivuxolimab in advanced cancers. Only in-frame clones appear in the TCRdb table, and some are missing; sequencing was by immunoSEQ multiplex PCR. The table lists tens of thousands of clones, roughly 91% of them singletons. The starting material was CD4+ or CD8+ T cells sorted from blood, obtained in a trial of the OX40 agonist ivuxolimab. These receptors came from an adult with an advanced solid tumor such as melanoma, head and neck, liver or kidney cancer.

The rearrangement uses TRBV13 and TRBJ2-2; D gene uncertain. Trimming stripped 4 bases from V and 8 bases from J, with 8 bases between. CDR1 and CDR2 (germline): PRHDT, FYEKMQ (reference sequence). CDR3 length equals 12 residues. CDR3: CASSSHIGELFF. The CDR3 nucleotides read TGTGCCAGCAGCTCCCACATAGGGGAGCTGTTTTTT.

The chain is built from TRBV19 and TRBJ2-7; perhaps TRBD1 as D (6 bases). The CDR3 runs 14 residues. Trimming cost V 6 bases and J 2 bases, with 14 bases left between them. Germline V CDR1 and CDR2: LNHDA, SQIVND (reference sequence). The CDR3: CASRYTTGAYEQYF. The DNA of the CDR3 is TGTGCCAGTAGATACACGACAGGAGCCTACGAGCAGTACTTC.

The chain has TRBV27 and TRBJ1-1; D perhaps matches TRBD1 (6 bases). Germline lookup yields CDR1 MNHEY and CDR2 SMNVEV (reference sequence). CDR3 size: 14 residues. V was clipped by 6 bases and J by 1 base, with 12 bases between them. The CDR3 DNA is TGTGCCAGCAGGCGGGGAGGGGGGAACACTGAAGCTTTCTTT. Amino acids: CASRRGGGNTEAFF.

The chain has TRBV19 and TRBJ1-1, with D perhaps TRBD1 (6 bases). Trimming stripped 7 bases from V and 5 bases from J, with 14 bases between. The CDR3 is made up of 13 amino acids. CDR1 and CDR2 from the germline V gene are LNHDA and SQIVND (reference sequence). The CDR3 DNA reads as TGTGCCAGTACCGAGGGACATTATACTGAAGCTTTCTTT. Its protein is CASTEGHYTEAFF.

This clone was observed a single time. This chain connects TRBV5-4 to TRBJ1-1; D is perhaps TRBD1 (6 bases). Germline V gene lookup returns CDR1 SGHNT and CDR2 YYREEE (reference sequence). CDR3 size: 16 residues. V was cut by 3 bases and J by 3 bases, with 18 bases left in between. The CDR3 DNA sequence: TGTGCCAGCAGCTCGCTGACAGGTTACGGGTACACTGAAGCTTTCTTT. This sequence encodes CASSSLTGYGYTEAFF.

The rearrangement links TRBV6-5 to TRBJ1-1; D unclear. Trimming stripped 5 bases from V and 8 bases from J, with 18 bases between. This CDR3 contains 14 residues. Germline values: CDR1 MNHEY, CDR2 SVGAGI. DNA of the CDR3: TGTGCCAGCAGTCTACCTGGGTCCCCGGTGGAAGCTTTCTTT. It codes for CASSLPGSPVEAFF.

This clone appeared a single time. The chain has TRBV13 and TRBJ2-5, with TRBD2 identical over 11 bases. This CDR3 has 15 amino acids. V lost 5 bases and J lost 2; bases outside the gene matches: 4. The V gene's germline CDR1 is PRHDT and CDR2 FYEKMQ (reference sequence). The CDR3 coding sequence is TGTGCCAGCAGCGCCAGACTAGCGGGGCAAGAGACCCAGTACTTC. Protein: CASSARLAGQETQYF.

V gene TRBV14 combines with J gene TRBJ1-3; D not resolved. The CDR3 length is 15 residues. The germline gives CDR1 SGHDN, CDR2 FVKESK. Trimming removed 0 bases at V and 2 bases at J, with 8 bases between. The CDR3 DNA is TGTGCCAGCAGCCAAGACGGAGCGGCTGGAAACACCATATATTTT. Translating it yields CASSQDGAAGNTIYF.

A remark on this clone: Other DNA sequences in the sample encode the same CDR3. The chain recombines TRBV7-6 with TRBJ2-5; 11 bases agree with TRBD1. The V gene end was trimmed by 0 bases and the J gene end by 4 bases; junction bases not matched to a gene: 1. The CDR3 contains 15 residues. Germline values: CDR1 SGHVS, CDR2 FNYEAQ. Here the CDR3 DNA reads TGTGCCAGCAGCTTAGCCGGGACAGGGGGAGAGACCCAGTACTTC. Translation: CASSLAGTGGETQYF.

This chain uses TRBV6-5 with TRBJ1-2; D is perhaps TRBD1 (5 bases). CDR3 length equals 14 residues. CDR1 and CDR2 from the germline V gene are MNHEY and SVGAGI. The V and J ends lost 8 bases and 0 bases respectively, with 13 bases between them. For the CDR3, the DNA is TGTGCCAGCGGGGACTTTCTTACTAACTATGGCTACACCTTC. Translating it yields CASGDFLTNYGYTF.

V is TRBV6-4 and J is TRBJ2-7; 13 nucleotides line up with TRBD2. Germline values: CDR1 MRHNA, CDR2 SNTAGT. The CDR3 spans 19 residues. With V trimmed by 3 bases and J by 0 bases, 11 bases remained unmatched. CDR3 amino acids: CASSEPGLAGIRSSYEQYF. The CDR3 DNA follows: TGTGCCAGCAGTGAACCGGGACTAGCGGGAATAAGGAGCTCCTACGAGCAGTACTTC.

In its sample, this clone was seen a few times. The CDR3 nucleotides read TGTGCCTGGAGCTCCCGTACAATTTCTAACTATGGCTACACCTTC. Translation: CAWSSRTISNYGYTF. The gene calls are TRBV30 and TRBJ1-2; D gene ambiguous. The ends were cut back, 3 bases at V and 0 bases at J, with 14 bases in the middle. The CDR3 is made up of 15 amino acids. Per germline, CDR1 GTSNPN and CDR2 SVGIG (reference sequence).

This clone was observed a few times. The chain is built from TRBV5-4 and TRBJ1-1, with D maybe TRBD1 (6 bases). Trimming removed 5 bases at V and 1 base at J, with 15 bases between. CDR1 and CDR2 (germline): SGHNT, YYREEE (reference sequence). This CDR3 comprises 15 residues. The CDR3 sequence is CASRLLQGQNTEAFF. The CDR3 DNA reads TGTGCCAGCAGGTTACTTCAGGGGCAGAACACTGAAGCTTTCTTT.

The chain has TRBV28 and TRBJ2-5; 10 bases align to TRBD1. The DNA end is a closer match to TRBJ2-7, so the J assignment may be wrong. The germline V gene has CDR1 MDHEN and CDR2 SYDVKM. The CDR3 totals 15 residues. The CDR3 bases are TGTGCCAGCAGATACGGACAGGGGGTCTCCTACGAGCAGTACTTC. It specifies CASRYGQGVSYEQYF.

The chain combines TRBV7-8 with TRBJ1-4; possibly TRBD1 for D (5 bases). Trimming pared 7 bases from V and 5 bases from J, leaving 11 bases between. Germline CDR1 is SGHVS and CDR2 is FQNEAQ. The CDR3 spans 13 residues. The CDR3 nucleotides read TGTGCCAGCAACGCAGGGTTAAATGAAAAACTGTTTTTT. Its translation is CASNAGLNEKLFF.

This clone was seen once. The chain employs TRBV6-5 and TRBJ2-2, with TRBD1 matching 8 bases. Trimming at V came to 0 bases and at J to 6 bases, leaving 0 bases not matched to a gene. CDR3 length: 14 residues. The germline CDR1 and CDR2 sequences are MNHEY and SVGAGI. The CDR3 is CASSYSQGAGELFF. CDR3 DNA sequence: TGTGCCAGCAGTTACTCACAGGGGGCCGGGGAGCTGTTTTTT.

The chain carries TRBV29-1 and TRBJ1-1; possibly TRBD1 for D (5 bases). The CDR3 is made up of 13 amino acids. Trimming shortened V by 1 base and J by 5 bases, and 11 bases separated the two germline ends. The germline V gene encodes CDR1 SQVTM and CDR2 ANQGSEA. CDR3 nucleotide sequence: TGCAGCGTTGAAGGGGACCGAAATACTGAAGCTTTCTTT. Translating it yields CSVEGDRNTEAFF.

This clone was seen a single time. J is TRBJ2-5 and V is TRBV5-8; TRBD1 agrees at 10 bases. The J call may be incorrect, as the DNA end agrees better with TRBJ2-7. This CDR3 contains 17 residues. Germline CDR1 reads SGHTS; CDR2 reads YDEGEE. This CDR3 is CASSLLPGTGEPYEQYF. In DNA form, the CDR3 reads TGTGCCAGCAGCTTGTTGCCCGGGACAGGGGAGCCCTACGAGCAGTACTTC.

V usage is TRBV4-1 and J usage is TRBJ2-7; 13 nucleotides match TRBD2. V dropped 4 bases and J dropped 2; count of bases not matched to a gene: 17. CDR3 length: 20 residues. In germline, CDR1 is MGHRA, CDR2 YSYEKL. This CDR3 reads CASSLLGLAGDSPSPYEQYF. CDR3 nucleotide sequence: TGCGCCAGCAGCCTGTTAGGACTAGCGGGAGATTCCCCCTCCCCCTACGAGCAGTACTTC.

The rearrangement joins TRBV28 to TRBJ1-4, with a weak D call TRBD1 (6 bases). Germline V gives CDR1 MDHEN, CDR2 SYDVKM. The CDR3 totals 16 residues. Between the trimmed V and J ends, which lost 2 bases and 4 bases, there was a span of 14 bases. CDR3 residues: CASSLGGRKFNEKLFF. The CDR3 DNA is TGTGCCAGCAGTTTAGGGGGCAGGAAGTTTAATGAAAAACTGTTTTTT.

The rearrangement links TRBV11-3 to TRBJ2-3; 10 bases match TRBD1. Looked up from germline, CDR1 is SGHNT and CDR2 is YENEEA. This CDR3 contains 15 residues. The ends lost 4 bases at V and 4 bases at J; junction bases unmatched: 5. CDR3 coding DNA: TGTGCCAGCAGCTATGGGACAGGGGTCCCAGATACGCAGTATTTT. Residues: CASSYGTGVPDTQYF. Complete variable domain (other parts from reference TRBV11-3 and TRBJ2-3): EAGVVQSPRYKIIEKKQPVAFWCNPISGHNTLYWYLQNLGQGPELLIRYENEEAVDDSQLPKDRFSAERLKGVDSTLKIQPAELGDSAVYLCASSYGTGVPDTQYFGPGTRLTVL.